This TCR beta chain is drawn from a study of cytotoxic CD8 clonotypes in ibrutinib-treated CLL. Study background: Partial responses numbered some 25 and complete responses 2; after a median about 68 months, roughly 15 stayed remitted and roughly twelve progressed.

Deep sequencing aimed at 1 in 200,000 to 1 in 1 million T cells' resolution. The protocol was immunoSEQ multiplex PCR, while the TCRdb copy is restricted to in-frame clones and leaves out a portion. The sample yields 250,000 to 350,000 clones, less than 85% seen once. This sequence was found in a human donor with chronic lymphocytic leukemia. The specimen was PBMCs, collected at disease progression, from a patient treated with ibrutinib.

For the CDR3, the DNA is TGTGCCAGCAGGACAACAGGGTGGGGGGATACGCAGTATTTT. It encodes CASRTTGWGDTQYF. V is TRBV27 and J is TRBJ2-3; maybe TRBD1 (6 bases). Germline V CDR1 and CDR2: MNHEY, SMNVEV (reference sequence). The V end was cut by 6 bases, the J end by 6 bases, with 16 bases between. The CDR3 extends over 14 amino acids.